The next 14 T cell receptor beta chains were all read from a single sample in a study of T cell changes during pregnancy in multiple sclerosis. TCRdb keeps only in-frame clones here, not all; method: immunoSEQ multiplex PCR. This sample carries 50,000 to 65,000 clones, 88% of them seen once, and the ten largest clones take about 0.41%. Source: CD4+ T cells from peripheral blood mononuclear cells, taken in the third trimester of pregnancy. Every receptor here comes from a female donor with multiple sclerosis, enrolled in a pregnancy study.

The chain is built from TRBV7-3 and TRBJ1-6; D is undetermined. CDR1 is SGHTA, CDR2 FQGTGA, per germline. The CDR3 runs 13 residues. V lost 5 bases and J 9 bases, leaving 11 bases between the germline ends. This CDR3 is CASSADLSSPLHF. In DNA form, the CDR3 reads TGTGCCAGCAGCGCCGACTTGAGTTCACCCCTCCACTTT.

This rearrangement joins TRBV12-2 to TRBJ2-1; the table's D call, TRBD1, was not checked against the DNA. TRBV12-2 is an annotated pseudogene. CDR3 length equals 15 residues. The CDR3 reads CASRPRLGRYNEQFF. CDR3 in DNA: TGTGCAAGTCGCCCCCGGCTGGGCAGATACAATGAGCAGTTCTTC.

V gene TRBV6-4 combines with J gene TRBJ2-2; 7 bases fit TRBD2. This CDR3 region has 15 residues. The V segment lost 3 bases and the J segment 7 bases; nucleotides outside the gene matches: 8. The V gene's germline CDR1 is MRHNA and CDR2 SNTAGT. The CDR3: CASSDRLASIGELFF. The CDR3, as DNA: TGTGCCAGCAGTGATCGACTAGCTTCTATCGGGGAGCTGTTTTTT.

The rearrangement joins TRBV30 to TRBJ1-1; D possibly corresponds to TRBD1 (6 bases). The V and J ends lost 4 bases and 4 bases respectively, with 10 bases between them. Germline V gene data show CDR1 as GTSNPN and CDR2 as SVGIG (reference sequence). The CDR3 loop spans 12 amino acids. The CDR3 DNA reads TGTGCCTGGACCAGAGGGGGCACTGAAGCTTTCTTT. Translated, it gives CAWTRGGTEAFF.

V is TRBV29-1 and J is TRBJ2-5, with 11 bases fitting TRBD2. The V gene end was trimmed by 4 bases and the J gene end by 2 bases; junction bases not matched to a gene: 6. This CDR3 has 15 residues. From germline, CDR1 is SQVTM and CDR2 ANQGSEA. The CDR3 bases are TGCAGCGTTGGGGAGACTAGCGGGGTTCAAGAGACCCAGTACTTC. It encodes CSVGETSGVQETQYF.

The chain has TRBV6-5 and TRBJ2-7; 7 positions agree with TRBD1. Trimming took 2 bases from V and 11 from J; bases not matched to a gene: 9. The CDR3 is made up of 13 amino acids. Germline CDR1 reads MNHEY; CDR2 reads SVGAGI. The CDR3 DNA reads as TGTGCCAGCAGTTACCCCGGGACAGTGTTGGAGTACTTC. Its protein is CASSYPGTVLEYF.

CDR3 region: CASSYAGGMNEKLFF. The CDR3 DNA reads as TGCGCCAGCAGCTACGCAGGGGGAATGAATGAAAAACTGTTTTTT. The gene calls are TRBV5-1 and TRBJ1-4; the match to TRBD1 covers 7 bases. Germline V gene data show CDR1 as SGHRS and CDR2 as YFSETQ. The J segment lost 5 bases and the V segment lost 3 bases, leaving 7 bases of the junction unmatched. The CDR3 runs 15 residues.

The J gene is TRBJ2-7, the V gene TRBV6-5; 11 nucleotides align to TRBD2. Germline-derived CDR1 and CDR2 are MNHEY and SVGAGI. This CDR3 has 15 residues. Trimming took 6 bases from V and 3 from J; bases not matched to a gene: 7. The chain's CDR3 is CASSRLAGGNYEQYF. The CDR3 nucleotides are TGTGCCAGCAGCCGCCTAGCGGGGGGTAACTACGAGCAGTACTTC.

The chain recombines TRBV5-1 with TRBJ2-5; D remains ambiguous. Germline lookup yields CDR1 SGHRS and CDR2 YFSETQ. Trimming took 0 bases from V and 2 from J, leaving 11 bases between them. The CDR3 is made up of 15 amino acids. The CDR3 protein is CASSLGGRIQETQYF. The DNA of the CDR3 is TGCGCCAGCAGCTTGGGAGGAAGGATTCAAGAGACCCAGTACTTC. Combining the CDR3 with reference TRBV5-1 and TRBJ2-5 gives the whole variable domain KAGVTQTPRYLIKTRGQQVTLSCSPISGHRSVSWYQQTPGQGLQFLFEYFSETQRNKGNFPGRFSGRQFSNSRSEMNVSTLELGDSALYLCASSLGGRIQETQYFGPGTRLLVL.

The CDR3 bases are TGTGCCAGTAACCCACCGTGGCGGACAGATACGCAGTATTTT. It specifies CASNPPWRTDTQYF. The rearrangement joins TRBV19 to TRBJ2-3; D not resolved. This CDR3 comprises 14 residues. Germline V gene data show CDR1 as LNHDA and CDR2 as SQIVND (reference sequence). V was trimmed by 7 bases and J by 3 bases, leaving 14 bases between them.

The chain couples TRBV29-1 to TRBJ1-2; 9 bases fit TRBD1. Trimming removed 6 bases from V and 4 bases from J; junction bases left unmatched: 9. This CDR3 region has 14 residues. Germline V lookup: CDR1 SQVTM, CDR2 ANQGSEA. CDR3 region: CSVTTTGGAYGYTF. The CDR3 DNA sequence: TGCAGCGTGACTACAACAGGGGGCGCCTATGGCTACACCTTC.

The chain recombines TRBV6-5 with TRBJ2-3, with 8 positions matching TRBD2. Germline V gives CDR1 MNHEY, CDR2 SVGAGI. J gave up 2 bases and V 4 bases, and 5 bases lay outside the gene matches. The CDR3 spans 15 residues. The CDR3 spells CASSWSGGSTDTQYF. CDR3 coding DNA: TGTGCCAGCAGTTGGAGCGGGGGCTCCACAGATACGCAGTATTTT.

The chain is built from TRBV19 and TRBJ1-5; 9 bases are shared with TRBD1. Per germline, CDR1 LNHDA and CDR2 SQIVND (reference sequence). This CDR3 has 17 amino acids. Unmatched junction bases numbered 13, after V lost 8 bases and J lost 2 bases. CDR3 sequence: CASFEQGANSGNQPQHF. The DNA for the CDR3 is TGTGCCAGTTTCGAACAGGGGGCGAATAGTGGCAATCAGCCCCAGCATTTT.

V gene TRBV18 combines with J gene TRBJ2-7; TRBD1 matches 7 bases. The V gene's germline CDR1 is KGHSH and CDR2 LQKENI. The J segment lost 2 bases and the V segment lost 2 bases, leaving 6 bases of the junction unmatched. The CDR3 totals 15 residues. This chain's CDR3 is CASSPTGTVTYEQYF. The CDR3 DNA reads TGTGCCAGCTCACCAACCGGGACAGTAACCTACGAGCAGTACTTC.